A selection of T cell receptor beta chains follows, all from one sample in a study of cytomegalovirus exposure and HLA in healthy donors. Assay: immunoSEQ multiplex PCR; the TCRdb copy retains only in-frame clones and omits some. The sample consists of more than 110,000 clones, roughly 80% of them appearing once. The sequenced sample consisted of PBMCs. The receptor set was obtained from a man aged 35 to 55 in good health and CMV-seropositive. CDR3s include the opening cysteine and the closing phenylalanine or tryptophan. A D gene is named only where the DNA matches it firmly. For some rows the clone size is stated as once, few or many, or as a class when expanded; others skip it.

d_call: TRBD2; clone_size: -; v_call: TRBV5-1; j_call: TRBJ2-7; cdr3_aa: CASSLGIGRGTTSYEQYF; cdr3_nt: TGCGCCAGCAGCTTAGGGATTGGGAGGGGAACTACCTCCTACGAGCAGTACTTC
d_call: TRBD2; clone_size: once; v_call: TRBV11-3; j_call: TRBJ2-3; cdr3_aa: CASSPGLADTDTQYF; cdr3_nt: TGTGCCAGCAGCCCGGGACTAGCGGATACAGATACGCAGTATTTT
d_call: TRBD1; clone_size: -; v_call: TRBV9; j_call: TRBJ2-7; cdr3_aa: CASSPWDRSYEQYF; cdr3_nt: TGTGCCAGCAGCCCTTGGGACAGATCCTACGAGCAGTACTTC
d_call: -; clone_size: -; v_call: TRBV5-1; j_call: TRBJ2-3; cdr3_aa: CASSLGAVTDTQYF; cdr3_nt: TGCGCCAGCAGCTTGGGGGCAGTCACAGATACGCAGTATTTT
d_call: -; clone_size: -; v_call: TRBV14; j_call: TRBJ1-5; cdr3_aa: CASSQVEGDSNQPQHF; cdr3_nt: TGTGCCAGCAGCCAAGTTGAGGGGGATAGCAATCAGCCCCAGCATTTT
d_call: -; clone_size: -; v_call: TRBV11-2; j_call: TRBJ2-3; cdr3_aa: CASSQIRGSGTDTQYF; cdr3_nt: TGTGCCAGCAGTCAAATTCGGGGGTCGGGCACAGATACGCAGTATTTT
d_call: -; clone_size: few; v_call: TRBV6-6; j_call: TRBJ2-3; cdr3_aa: CASTQSPRGTDTQYF; cdr3_nt: TGTGCCAGCACTCAATCCCCCAGAGGGACAGATACGCAGTATTTT
d_call: TRBD1; clone_size: -; v_call: TRBV18; j_call: TRBJ1-5; cdr3_aa: CASSQGQAVHQPQHF; cdr3_nt: TGTGCCAGCTCCCAGGGACAGGCTGTCCATCAGCCCCAGCATTTT
d_call: TRBD2; clone_size: -; v_call: TRBV19; j_call: TRBJ2-1; cdr3_aa: CASSILGLGNNEQFF; cdr3_nt: TGTGCCAGTAGTATTCTAGGACTAGGTAACAATGAGCAGTTCTTC
d_call: TRBD1; clone_size: -; v_call: TRBV6-1; j_call: TRBJ1-2; cdr3_aa: CASSDPGQGTGGYTF; cdr3_nt: TGTGCCAGCAGTGATCCTGGACAGGGGACGGGCGGCTACACCTTC
d_call: -; clone_size: -; v_call: TRBV21-1; j_call: TRBJ1-2; cdr3_aa: CASSKVGTGGGYTF; cdr3_nt: TGTGCCAGCAGCAAAGTGGGGACAGGGGGTGGCTACACCTTC
d_call: -; clone_size: once; v_call: TRBV7-2; j_call: TRBJ2-2; cdr3_aa: CASSFRVTGELFF; cdr3_nt: TGTGCCAGCAGCTTCAGGGTTACCGGGGAGCTGTTTTTT
d_call: TRBD1; clone_size: -; v_call: TRBV5-6; j_call: TRBJ2-7; cdr3_aa: CASSSGTGLIGKNEQYF; cdr3_nt: TGTGCCAGCAGCTCAGGGACAGGCTTAATAGGGAAGAACGAGCAGTACTTC
d_call: -; clone_size: -; v_call: TRBV6-5; j_call: TRBJ1-2; cdr3_aa: CASSYGGGGYTF; cdr3_nt: TGTGCCAGCAGTTACGGGGGCGGTGGCTACACCTTC
d_call: TRBD1; clone_size: -; v_call: TRBV29-1; j_call: TRBJ2-2; cdr3_aa: CSVTRTGGGTGELFF; cdr3_nt: TGCAGCGTAACCCGGACAGGGGGGGGGACCGGGGAGCTGTTTTTT
d_call: -; clone_size: -; v_call: TRBV7-9; j_call: TRBJ2-6; cdr3_aa: CASSAYAGPGVAGANVLTF; cdr3_nt: TGTGCCAGCAGCGCCTATGCGGGACCGGGGGTCGCTGGGGCCAACGTCCTGACTTTC
d_call: -; clone_size: -; v_call: TRBV5-6; j_call: TRBJ1-2; cdr3_aa: CASYDSGNGYTF; cdr3_nt: TGTGCCAGCTATGACAGTGGTAATGGCTACACCTTC
d_call: TRBD2; clone_size: -; v_call: TRBV7-6; j_call: TRBJ2-1; cdr3_aa: CASSATSSGRTHNEQFF; cdr3_nt: TGTGCCAGCAGCGCAACCTCTAGCGGGAGGACCCACAATGAGCAGTTCTTC
d_call: -; clone_size: -; v_call: TRBV6-5; j_call: TRBJ2-1; cdr3_aa: CASKPGHSSYNEQFF; cdr3_nt: TGTGCCAGCAAGCCGGGACACAGCTCCTACAATGAGCAGTTCTTC
d_call: TRBD1; clone_size: few; v_call: TRBV27; j_call: TRBJ2-1; cdr3_aa: CASSRTGGAGDNEQFF; cdr3_nt: TGTGCCAGCAGCAGGACAGGGGGCGCAGGGGACAATGAGCAGTTCTTC
d_call: TRBD1; clone_size: -; v_call: TRBV6-1; j_call: TRBJ1-2; cdr3_aa: CASSEGQNYGYTF; cdr3_nt: TGTGCCAGCAGTGAGGGACAGAACTATGGCTACACCTTC
d_call: TRBD1; clone_size: -; v_call: TRBV25-1; j_call: TRBJ2-7; cdr3_aa: CASSRQGIYEQYF; cdr3_nt: TGTGCCAGCAGTAGACAGGGGATCTACGAGCAGTACTTC
d_call: -; clone_size: few; v_call: TRBV7-2; j_call: TRBJ2-3; cdr3_aa: CASSYRAMDSDTQYF; cdr3_nt: TGTGCCAGCAGCTACAGGGCCATGGACTCCGATACGCAGTATTTT
d_call: TRBD1; clone_size: few; v_call: TRBV9; j_call: TRBJ2-7; cdr3_aa: CASSVGTGKSYEQYF; cdr3_nt: TGTGCCAGCAGCGTAGGGACAGGGAAGAGCTACGAGCAGTACTTC
d_call: TRBD1; clone_size: -; v_call: TRBV5-1; j_call: TRBJ1-1; cdr3_aa: CASSDDRGNTEAFF; cdr3_nt: TGCGCCAGCAGCGATGACAGGGGGAACACTGAAGCTTTCTTT
d_call: TRBD1; clone_size: -; v_call: TRBV7-7; j_call: TRBJ2-5; cdr3_aa: CASSKAGTGHSETQYF; cdr3_nt: TGTGCTAGCAGCAAAGCCGGGACAGGGCATTCAGAGACCCAGTACTTC
d_call: -; clone_size: -; v_call: TRBV5-1; j_call: TRBJ1-3; cdr3_aa: CASSLGTQARNTIYF; cdr3_nt: TGCGCCAGCAGCTTGGGTACGCAGGCGCGCAACACCATATATTTT
d_call: -; clone_size: -; v_call: TRBV6-1; j_call: TRBJ2-3; cdr3_aa: CASIREIFGDTQYF; cdr3_nt: TGTGCCAGCATCCGGGAGATCTTTGGTGATACGCAGTATTTT
d_call: -; clone_size: -; v_call: TRBV13; j_call: TRBJ2-7; cdr3_aa: CASSQGQWGYEQYF; cdr3_nt: TGTGCCAGCAGCCAAGGACAGTGGGGCTACGAGCAGTACTTC
d_call: -; clone_size: -; v_call: TRBV5-1; j_call: TRBJ2-2; cdr3_aa: CASSPGTPLAGSGTGELFF; cdr3_nt: TGCGCCAGCAGCCCCGGGACTCCCCTAGCAGGCAGCGGCACCGGGGAGCTGTTTTTT
d_call: TRBD1; clone_size: -; v_call: TRBV7-6; j_call: TRBJ1-2; cdr3_aa: CASSATGVVGYTF; cdr3_nt: TGTGCCAGCAGCGCCACAGGGGTTGTTGGCTACACCTTC
d_call: TRBD1; clone_size: -; v_call: TRBV2; j_call: TRBJ1-2; cdr3_aa: CASRALTGGRDLGYTF; cdr3_nt: TGTGCCAGCAGGGCCTTGACAGGGGGCAGGGATTTGGGCTACACCTTC
d_call: -; clone_size: -; v_call: TRBV27; j_call: TRBJ2-3; cdr3_aa: CASSNYPTDTQYF; cdr3_nt: TGTGCCAGCAGTAACTACCCCACAGATACGCAGTATTTT
d_call: -; clone_size: -; v_call: TRBV7-9; j_call: TRBJ1-5; cdr3_aa: CASSPPGGQGSNQPQHF; cdr3_nt: TGTGCCAGCAGCCCCCCGGGAGGGCAGGGAAGCAATCAGCCCCAGCATTTT
d_call: -; clone_size: -; v_call: TRBV19; j_call: TRBJ2-7; cdr3_aa: CASSMGRGCEQYF; cdr3_nt: TGTGCCAGTAGTATGGGCAGGGGTTGTGAGCAGTACTTC
d_call: -; clone_size: -; v_call: TRBV19; j_call: TRBJ1-1; cdr3_aa: CASRIGRTKGDTEAFF; cdr3_nt: TGTGCCAGTAGAATAGGACGGACGAAAGGGGACACTGAAGCTTTCTTT